Sequencing of this T cell receptor (beta chain) was carried out in a study of CD8 T cells in Susac syndrome. Sequencing of TCR beta drew on CD8+ and CD4+ T cells from blood. With 7 bases clipped from V and 3 bases from J, the junction kept 6 bases outside the gene matches. CDR1 LNHDA and CDR2 SQIVND come from the germline V gene (reference sequence). The CDR3 totals 14 residues. The authors reverse transcribed roughly 0.5 to 1 ug RNA with random hexamers. TCRdb used MiXCR to reprocess the immunoSEQ multiplex PCR reads, holding one entry per CDR3 protein. This sample yields around 200,000 distinct CDR3 sequences, of which 90% to 97% are seen a single time; around 0.093% belongs to the top ten.

This TCR was recovered from a human donor with multiple sclerosis. Sequenced: CD4+ T cells from PBMCs. This chain links TRBV19 with TRBJ1-5, with 7 positions matching TRBD1. The CDR3 loop is CASNEGQPNQPQHF. CDR3 nucleotides: TGTGCCAGTAACGAGGGACAGCCCAATCAGCCCCAGCATTTT.